The 23 T cell receptor beta chains below all came from one sample that was sequenced in a study of CD8+CD57+ T cells in acquired aplastic anemia. Genomic DNA acted as the template from which TCR beta VDJ combination and CDR3 sequence profiling were carried out. MiXCR was run by TCRdb on the reads, yielding one entry per CDR3 protein. The sample comprises 35,000 to 50,000 distinct CDR3 sequences, about two thirds of which are singletons, and 20% to 30% rests with the top ten. The specimen was sorted CD4+, CD8+, or CD8+CD57+ T cells (not recorded which) from PBMCs. The receptors here all came from a human donor in good health, serving as a control.

The chain employs TRBV11-2 and TRBJ2-7, with 8 bases fitting TRBD1. The V and J ends lost 5 bases and 5 bases, in that order; junction bases with no gene match: 11. Germline CDR1 reads SGHAT; CDR2 reads FQNNGV. The CDR3 sequence is 15 residues long. The chain's CDR3 is CASSPHRQGRHEQYF. DNA of the CDR3: TGTGCCAGCAGCCCGCACCGACAGGGGCGGCACGAGCAGTACTTC.

The V gene is TRBV24-1, the J gene TRBJ2-1; D might be TRBD1 (5 bases). Trimming removed 3 bases at V and 4 bases at J, with 9 bases between. CDR3 length: 14 residues. Germline V gene sequence: CDR1 KGHDR, CDR2 SFDVKD. DNA of the CDR3: TGTGCCACCAGTGATCCGGACAAATACAATGAGCAGTTCTTC. Protein: CATSDPDKYNEQFF.

The rearrangement joins TRBV7-3 to TRBJ2-1; 8 nucleotides match TRBD2. Germline lookup yields CDR1 SGHTA and CDR2 FQGTGA. The CDR3 loop spans 16 amino acids. The ends lost 4 bases at V and 4 bases at J; junction bases unmatched: 9. CDR3 sequence reads: CASSSLAGREYNEQFF. The DNA of the CDR3 is TGTGCCAGCAGCTCGTTAGCGGGGAGGGAATACAATGAGCAGTTCTTC.

This chain joins TRBV4-3 and TRBJ1-2, with TRBD1 matching 10 bases. CDR1 and CDR2 from the germline V gene are LGHNA and YSLEER. The V gene end was trimmed by 0 bases and the J gene end by 8 bases; junction bases not matched to a gene: 6. This CDR3 has 15 residues. The CDR3 region is CASSQDRGTGDGYTF. The CDR3 coding sequence is TGCGCCAGCAGCCAAGATCGAGGGACAGGGGACGGCTACACCTTC.

This clonotype was recorded many times. The rearrangement links TRBV11-2 to TRBJ1-6; unclear D gene. This CDR3 has 19 amino acids. The V end lost 1 base, the J end lost 7 bases, and 23 bases lay between the germline ends. Germline V gene sequence: CDR1 SGHAT, CDR2 FQNNGV. The CDR3 coding sequence is TGTGCCAGCAGCTTAGTTATCCGGCAGGCCAGTTTAGGGAATTCACCCCTCCACTTT. It specifies CASSLVIRQASLGNSPLHF.

This clonotype was observed a handful of times. The rearrangement uses TRBV15 and TRBJ1-1; D gene ambiguous. Germline loops: CDR1 LNHNV, CDR2 YYDKDF (reference sequence). The CDR3 consists of 12 residues. V lost 4 bases and J lost 6, with 9 bases in between. The CDR3 reads CATSKGGPEAFF. The CDR3 bases are TGTGCCACCAGCAAGGGTGGGCCTGAAGCTTTCTTT.

With respect to this clonotype: One end of the junction varies from germline; a read error may be responsible. V usage is TRBV10-3 and J usage is TRBJ2-3; D is possibly TRBD1 or TRBD2 (6 bases each). The V gene's germline CDR1 is ENHRY and CDR2 SYGVKD. The CDR3 sequence is 14 residues long. The CDR3, as DNA: TGTGCCAGCAGTTACCGGGGGCTCACAGATACGCAGTATTTT. As protein: CASSYRGLTDTQYF.

The chain joins TRBV15 to TRBJ1-1; maybe TRBD1 (5 bases). Germline CDR1 is LNHNV and CDR2 is YYDKDF (reference sequence). Trimming removed 9 bases from V and 1 base from J, with 12 bases in between. This CDR3 comprises 13 residues. CDR3 protein: CATEAGPNTEAFF. CDR3 coding DNA: TGTGCCACTGAGGCAGGGCCGAACACTGAAGCTTTCTTT.

The chain is built from TRBV19 and TRBJ1-1; D is unresolved. Germline V gives CDR1 LNHDA, CDR2 SQIVND (reference sequence). The CDR3 is made up of 11 amino acids. V was trimmed by 3 bases and J by 7 bases, leaving 6 bases between them. CDR3 sequence reads: CASSITDEAFF. DNA of the CDR3: TGTGCCAGTAGTATCACAGATGAAGCTTTCTTT.

On this clonotype: At one end the junction does not follow the germline gene, possibly because of a read error. The V call is TRBV12-3 or TRBV12-4, the J call TRBJ1-1; D is undetermined. The CDR3 length is 13 residues. The CDR3 DNA is TGTGCCAGCAGTCCTCAGATGAACACTGGAGCTTTCTTT. Its protein product is CASSPQMNTGAFF.

In its sample, this clonotype ranks as large (0.1 to 1%). This sequence joins TRBV19 and TRBJ2-7, with 11 positions matching TRBD1. Germline lookup yields CDR1 LNHDA and CDR2 SQIVND (reference sequence). There are 14 residues in the CDR3. V gave up 3 bases and J gave up 2 bases; unmatched junction bases: 0. CDR3 loop: CASSMGQGAYEQYF. The CDR3 DNA sequence: TGTGCCAGTAGTATGGGACAGGGGGCCTACGAGCAGTACTTC.

This clonotype has a count of ten or more. The chain recombines TRBV15 with TRBJ1-1; 8 bases are a match to TRBD1. This CDR3 spans 14 amino acids. Per the germline V gene, CDR1 is LNHNV and CDR2 is YYDKDF (reference sequence). J lost 6 bases, V lost 1 base, and 4 bases had no gene match. CDR3 sequence reads: CATSRGTGWSEAFF. The CDR3 bases are TGTGCCACCAGCAGAGGGACAGGGTGGTCTGAAGCTTTCTTT.

This chain uses TRBV7-2 with TRBJ2-7; D is ambiguous. Germline CDR1 and CDR2: SGHTA and FQGNSA. Trimming took 0 bases from V and 7 from J, leaving 7 bases between them. The length of the CDR3 is 12 residues. CDR3 nucleotide sequence: TGTGCCAGCAGCTTAGCGTGGGGAGAGCAGTACTTC. Protein sequence: CASSLAWGEQYF.

The rearrangement joins TRBV20-1 to TRBJ2-3; no clear D gene. Germline loops: CDR1 DFQATT, CDR2 SNEGSKA (reference sequence). Trimming shortened V by 3 bases and J by 3 bases, and 7 bases separated the two germline ends. The CDR3 is 12 amino acids. In nucleotides, the CDR3 is TGCAGTGCTAGTTTCGGGACAGATACGCAGTATTTT. Translation: CSASFGTDTQYF.

This clonotype appeared a single time. V is TRBV10-3 and J is TRBJ1-1; D remains unclear. The CDR3 consists of 13 residues. The germline V gene encodes CDR1 ENHRY and CDR2 SYGVKD. V lost 4 bases, J lost 1 base, and 7 bases lay in between. CDR3 sequence reads: CAISAGENTEAFF. The CDR3 DNA reads TGTGCCATCAGTGCTGGCGAGAACACTGAAGCTTTCTTT.

The CDR3, as DNA: TGTGCCAGCAGCGTGTCACCGGGGACCACAGATACGCAGTATTTT. Translation: CASSVSPGTTDTQYF. The rearrangement joins TRBV9 to TRBJ2-3; the D call may be TRBD1 or TRBD2 (5 bases each). V was pared by 2 bases and J by 2 bases, with 12 bases between. The CDR3 is 15 amino acids. Germline lookup yields CDR1 SGDLS and CDR2 YYNGEE.

The chain combines TRBV9 with TRBJ2-7; 9 positions agree with TRBD1. The junction had 5 bases not matched to a gene; V was cut back by 4 bases and J by 3 bases. CDR3 length equals 14 residues. In germline, CDR1 is SGDLS, CDR2 YYNGEE. CDR3 coding DNA: TGTGCCAGCAGCCCCCGGGACAGGGTCTACGAGCAGTACTTC. The encoded protein is CASSPRDRVYEQYF.

The J gene is TRBJ1-1, the V gene TRBV6-2 or TRBV6-3; D is undetermined. The CDR3 is 14 residues long. Trimming pared 2 bases from V and 1 base from J, leaving 8 bases between. CDR1 MNHEY and CDR2 SVGEGT come from the germline V gene. The CDR3 spells CASSYLKENTEAFF. DNA for the CDR3: TGTGCCAGCAGTTACCTTAAGGAGAACACTGAAGCTTTCTTT.

Regarding this clonotype: The junction does not match germline at one end; this may be a read error. The chain carries TRBV7-8 and TRBJ2-7; the D gene is possibly TRBD2 (7 bases). The CDR3 totals 14 residues. CDR1 SGHVS and CDR2 FQNEAQ come from the germline V gene. The CDR3 is CASTLGGDNYEQYF. In DNA form, the CDR3 reads TGTGCCAGCACCTTAGGGGGGGATAACTACGAGCAGTACTTC.

In its sample, this clonotype was seen once. This chain connects TRBV25-1 to TRBJ1-2; weak D call: TRBD1 (5 bases). Germline V CDR1 and CDR2: MGHDK, SYGVNS. The CDR3 totals 13 residues. The V end lost 8 bases, the J end lost 3 bases, and 13 bases lay between the germline ends. The CDR3 DNA sequence: TGTGCCAGCCCAACTCCCAGGGACTATGGCTACACCTTC. Its protein is CASPTPRDYGYTF.

This clonotype was detected ten times or more. The V gene is TRBV5-1, the J gene TRBJ1-1; unclear D gene. V lost 1 base, J lost 3 bases, and 19 bases lay in between. CDR3 size: 17 residues. CDR1 is SGHRS, CDR2 YFSETQ, per germline. The chain's CDR3 is CASSLKSWQAGYTEAFF. CDR3 bases: TGCGCCAGCAGCTTGAAAAGTTGGCAGGCAGGATACACTGAAGCTTTCTTT.

The chain has TRBV15 and TRBJ2-7; weak D call: TRBD2 (6 bases). Trimming took off 0 bases at V and 3 bases at J, with 9 bases between the two ends. From germline, CDR1 is LNHNV and CDR2 YYDKDF (reference sequence). The CDR3 totals 14 residues. The CDR3 loop reads CATSRDRGDYEQYF. Here the CDR3 DNA reads TGTGCCACCAGCAGAGATCGCGGGGACTACGAGCAGTACTTC.

The rearrangement uses TRBV10-3 and TRBJ1-2; 8 positions agree with TRBD1. V lost 6 bases and J lost 3; bases outside the gene matches: 3. This CDR3 spans 13 amino acids. CDR1 and CDR2 (germline): ENHRY, SYGVKD. The CDR3 sequence: CAISKQGDYGYTF. The CDR3 DNA reads TGTGCCATCAGCAAACAGGGGGACTATGGCTACACCTTC.